This note documents a single T cell receptor (beta chain) sequence. Its antigen is not identified. The record originates from a study of blood T cells in healthy people across ages. The authors ran a second PCR of about 7 to 12 cycles using a sample-barcoded 5' primer and a J-beta primer mix. From the 5' RACE reads, TCRdb called clonotypes with MiXCR, one entry per CDR3 protein. Of fewer than 750,000 distinct CDR3 sequences in the sample, over 40% were seen once. From germline, CDR1 is LGHNT and CDR2 FRNRAP. This CDR3 is built from 16 residues. In terms of origin and age, donors were healthy Caucasian individuals from Russia aged about 6 to 100. Study results and limitations: Donors of long life had a larger count of naive CD4+ cells and greater diversity than aged donors.

The chain carries TRBV12-5 and TRBJ2-5; D gene uncertain. The J call is in doubt because the DNA end fits TRBJ2-7 better. The specimen sequenced was blood. The clonotype comes from a woman over 75 in good health. The CDR3, as DNA: TGTGCTAGTGGTCCGTCAGGATGGCCGCTCGCCTACGAGCAGTACTTC. Translating it yields CASGPSGWPLAYEQYF.